These 32 T cell receptor beta chains share one sample of origin, sequenced in a study of blood T cell repertoires in COVID-19. Generated by immunoSEQ multiplex PCR, the TCRdb table keeps only in-frame clones and is missing some. The data contain a few hundred thousand clones, approximately 80% of them singletons. The sequenced material came from peripheral blood. Receptors were obtained from a woman in her forties or fifties with active or convalescent COVID-19.

The chain couples TRBV15 to TRBJ1-1, with unresolved D. The CDR3 is 15 residues long. The V end lost 0 bases, the J end lost 1 base, and 9 bases lay between the germline ends. CDR1 LNHNV and CDR2 YYDKDF come from the germline V gene (reference sequence). This chain's CDR3 is CATSREIRSNTEAFF. CDR3 DNA sequence: TGTGCCACCAGCAGAGAAATCCGGTCGAACACTGAAGCTTTCTTT.

The J gene is TRBJ2-1, the V gene TRBV7-9; 9 bases agree with TRBD2. CDR1 and CDR2 from the germline V gene are SEHNR and FQNEAQ (reference sequence). The CDR3 covers 15 residues. J was trimmed by 1 base and V by 5 bases; bases with no gene match: 3. The CDR3 nucleotides read TGTGCCAGCAGCCCGGCGGGAGGGTCCTACAATGAGCAGTTCTTC. Translating it yields CASSPAGGSYNEQFF.

This sequence joins TRBV4-2 and TRBJ1-4; TRBD1 is a possible D gene (5 bases). Per germline, CDR1 LGHNA and CDR2 YNFKEQ. This CDR3 spans 16 amino acids. The V end lost 4 bases, the J end lost 5 bases, and 17 bases lay between the germline ends. The CDR3 coding sequence is TGTGCCAGCAGCCCACCGCGAGCGACAGTGAATGAAAAACTGTTTTTT. Translation: CASSPPRATVNEKLFF.

V usage is TRBV10-3 and J usage is TRBJ2-7; 13 bases are a match to TRBD2. V was pared by 4 bases and J by 4 bases, with 7 bases of the junction left unmatched. Germline V gene lookup returns CDR1 ENHRY and CDR2 SYGVKD. The CDR3 sequence is 16 residues long. The CDR3 nucleotides read TGTGCCATCAGTGTGGGGGGGACTAGCGGGGCTTACGAGCAGTACTTC. Translation gives CAISVGGTSGAYEQYF.

Here the CDR3 reads CASSLTDTRSGNTIYF. The CDR3 DNA reads TGTGCCAGCAGCTTGACAGACACTCGCTCTGGAAACACCATATATTTT. The genes are TRBV5-5 and TRBJ1-3; D is uncertain. Trimming took off 1 base at V and 0 bases at J, with 11 bases between the two ends. CDR1 SGHKS and CDR2 YYEKEE come from the germline V gene (reference sequence). The CDR3 contains 16 residues.

The genes are TRBV5-1 and TRBJ2-1; possible D gene TRBD1, 5 bases. CDR1 SGHRS and CDR2 YFSETQ come from the germline V gene. This CDR3 has 15 residues. V lost 0 bases, J lost 8 bases, and 15 bases lay in between. The CDR3 is CASSLGDIRVHEQFF. The CDR3 DNA is TGCGCCAGCAGCTTGGGAGATATCAGGGTCCATGAGCAGTTCTTC.

The rearrangement links TRBV28 to TRBJ2-5, with 13 bases identical to TRBD2. V lost 6 bases and J lost 1; bases outside the gene matches: 5. CDR3 length: 16 residues. Per germline, CDR1 MDHEN and CDR2 SYDVKM. The CDR3 sequence: CASSLGTSGIQETQYF. CDR3 nucleotide sequence: TGTGCCAGCAGCTTAGGGACTAGCGGGATCCAAGAGACCCAGTACTTC.

The V gene is TRBV4-2, the J gene TRBJ2-7; TRBD1 matches 7 bases. V lost 2 bases and J lost 2; bases outside the gene matches: 6. Germline values: CDR1 LGHNA, CDR2 YNFKEQ. The CDR3 spans 15 residues. DNA for the CDR3: TGTGCCAGCAGCCAAACCGGGACAGAGACCTACGAGCAGTACTTC. The encoded protein is CASSQTGTETYEQYF.

The chain carries TRBV3-1 (or the pseudogene TRBV3-2) and TRBJ1-1, with D unresolved. This CDR3 contains 12 residues. Between the trimmed V and J ends, which lost 1 base and 5 bases, there was a span of 5 bases. Per germline, CDR1 LGHDT and CDR2 YNNKEL (reference sequence). The chain's CDR3 is CASSQVRTEAFF. In DNA form, the CDR3 reads TGTGCCAGCAGCCAAGTGAGAACTGAAGCTTTCTTT.

This chain connects TRBV29-1 to TRBJ1-2; 7 bases fit TRBD1. The ends lost 6 bases at V and 0 bases at J; junction bases unmatched: 7. The V gene's germline CDR1 is SQVTM and CDR2 ANQGSEA. This CDR3 is built from 14 residues. CDR3 bases: TGCAGCGTCGGAACAGGGGCCCCTAACTATGGCTACACCTTC. This encodes CSVGTGAPNYGYTF.

The V call is TRBV2, the J call TRBJ2-2, with D maybe TRBD2 (5 bases). V lost 7 bases to trimming and J lost 4 bases, with 13 bases between them. CDR3 length: 14 amino acids. Germline V CDR1 and CDR2: SNHLY, FYNNEI. DNA of the CDR3: TGTGCCAGCATCCGGGAATCGGGCACCGGGGAGCTGTTTTTT. Protein: CASIRESGTGELFF.

The V gene is TRBV9, the J gene TRBJ2-7, with TRBD1 matching over 10 bases. V lost 4 bases and J lost 4; bases outside the gene matches: 8. The CDR3 runs to 15 residues. Germline V gene data show CDR1 as SGDLS and CDR2 as YYNGEE. The CDR3: CASSKGGQGTYEQYF. CDR3 sequence (DNA): TGTGCCAGCAGCAAAGGGGGACAGGGGACATACGAGCAGTACTTC.

V is TRBV4-1 and J is TRBJ2-3; 8 nucleotides match TRBD2. In germline, CDR1 is MGHRA, CDR2 YSYEKL. Trimming cost V 3 bases and J 5 bases; bases outside gene matches: 4. The CDR3 covers 14 residues. Written as DNA, the CDR3 is TGCGCCAGCAGCCAGGGGACTAGGGGAGATACGCAGTATTTT. It codes for CASSQGTRGDTQYF.

The V call is TRBV7-3, the J call TRBJ2-3, with 8 nucleotides matching TRBD1. CDR1 is SGHTA and CDR2 is FQGTGA in the germline V gene. The junction had 8 bases not matched to a gene; V was cut back by 5 bases and J by 1 base. There are 16 residues in the CDR3. In DNA, the CDR3 is TGTGCCAGCAGCGAATATGGGACAGGCGGCACAGATACGCAGTATTTT. This codes for CASSEYGTGGTDTQYF.

This clone was recorded only once. This chain uses TRBV19 with TRBJ2-7; 7 nucleotides line up with TRBD1. V lost 7 bases and J lost 1; bases outside the gene matches: 7. This CDR3 contains 14 residues. Germline V gene data show CDR1 as LNHDA and CDR2 as SQIVND (reference sequence). The CDR3 loop is CASTPRGQSYEQYF. The CDR3 bases are TGTGCCAGTACCCCGAGGGGGCAGTCCTACGAGCAGTACTTC.

CDR3 DNA sequence: TGTGCCAGTCCCCCGAGAGCAGCGGAGTCGGGGGATGAGCAGTTCTTC. Translating gives CASPPRAAESGDEQFF. The rearrangement uses TRBV28 and TRBJ2-1, with D possibly TRBD2 on 6 matching bases. Germline-derived CDR1 and CDR2 are MDHEN and SYDVKM. V was clipped by 9 bases and J by 8 bases, with 26 bases between them. The CDR3 runs 16 residues. Full variable domain (remainder filled in from reference TRBV28 and TRBJ2-1): DVKVTQSSRYLVKRTGEKVFLECVQDMDHENMFWYRQDPGLGLRLIYFSYDVKMKEKGDIPEGYSVSREKKERFSLILESASTNQTSMYLCASPPRAAESGDEQFFGPGTRLTVL.

The V call is TRBV14, the J call TRBJ2-7; D is perhaps TRBD2 (6 bases). V was cut by 0 bases and J by 3 bases, with 12 bases left in between. This CDR3 is built from 15 residues. Germline V CDR1 and CDR2: SGHDN, FVKESK. The CDR3 loop is CASSQEGSGYYEQYF. Here the CDR3 DNA reads TGTGCCAGCAGCCAAGAGGGTAGCGGATACTACGAGCAGTACTTC.

The rearrangement joins TRBV19 to TRBJ2-1, with 9 bases fitting TRBD1. The CDR3 extends over 15 amino acids. Germline assignment: CDR1 LNHDA and CDR2 SQIVND (reference sequence). The V and J ends lost 5 bases and 5 bases, in that order; junction bases with no gene match: 7. CDR3 loop: CASSFRDRANNEQFF. In DNA form, the CDR3 reads TGTGCCAGTAGTTTCCGGGACAGGGCTAACAATGAGCAGTTCTTC.

This chain connects TRBV7-9 to TRBJ1-3; D is undetermined. This CDR3 is 15 amino acids long. Germline lookup yields CDR1 SEHNR and CDR2 FQNEAQ (reference sequence). Trimming pared 1 base from V and 0 bases from J, leaving 7 bases between. CDR3 nucleotides: TGTGCCAGCAGCTTAGTCGGCGGCTCTGGAAACACCATATATTTT. Translating gives CASSLVGGSGNTIYF.

The chain combines TRBV5-1 with TRBJ2-7, with a tentative D call TRBD2 (5 bases). The CDR3 has 14 amino acids. Germline CDR1 and CDR2: SGHRS and YFSETQ. The V end was cut by 3 bases, the J end by 2 bases, with 12 bases between. CDR3 DNA: TGCGCCAGCAGCTCGGAGGCGGCACCCTACGAGCAGTACTTC. Translated: CASSSEAAPYEQYF.

The rearrangement links TRBV10-1 to TRBJ2-7; perhaps TRBD2 as D (6 bases). The CDR3 has 14 amino acids. The V end lost 7 bases, the J end lost 2 bases, and 15 bases lay between the germline ends. CDR1 WNHNN and CDR2 SYGVQD come from the germline V gene (reference sequence). In DNA form, the CDR3 reads TGCGCCAGCATGAGGGACGGAGGGACCTACGAGCAGTACTTC. This translates into CASMRDGGTYEQYF.

The V gene is TRBV13, the J gene TRBJ2-5; 9 nucleotides agree with TRBD1. Trimming at V came to 6 bases and at J to 4 bases, leaving 21 bases not matched to a gene. This CDR3 is built from 19 residues. CDR1 and CDR2 (germline): PRHDT, FYEKMQ (reference sequence). The CDR3 DNA is TGTGCCAGCAGTTACCGACAGGGGGTTCAGTACTCGGGTCGAGAGACCCAGTACTTC. Its translation: CASSYRQGVQYSGRETQYF.

V gene TRBV6-6 combines with J gene TRBJ2-1; D perhaps matches TRBD2 (5 bases). Germline CDR1 and CDR2: MNHNY and SVGAGI (reference sequence). The ends were cut back, 0 bases at V and 5 bases at J, with 14 bases in the middle. This CDR3 is built from 16 residues. CDR3 loop: CASSYSLRGVNNEQFF. In DNA form, the CDR3 reads TGTGCCAGCAGTTACTCGCTTCGGGGAGTAAACAATGAGCAGTTCTTC.

This clone appeared a few times. V is TRBV30 and J is TRBJ1-5; TRBD1 might be the D (5 bases). Germline CDR1 is GTSNPN and CDR2 is SVGIG (reference sequence). V lost 4 bases and J lost 2, with 12 bases in between. This CDR3 comprises 14 residues. CDR3 loop: CAWTGGRGNQPQHF. The CDR3 DNA reads TGTGCCTGGACGGGGGGTCGGGGCAATCAGCCCCAGCATTTT.

The chain is built from TRBV28 and TRBJ1-5, with 7 bases matching TRBD1. This CDR3 comprises 17 residues. The junction had 10 bases not matched to a gene; V was cut back by 5 bases and J by 0 bases. Germline CDR1 MDHEN, CDR2 SYDVKM. The chain's CDR3 is CASSPPDRAYSNQPQHF. CDR3 bases: TGTGCCAGCAGTCCTCCCGACAGGGCCTATAGCAATCAGCCCCAGCATTTT. Complete variable domain (other parts from reference TRBV28 and TRBJ1-5): DVKVTQSSRYLVKRTGEKVFLECVQDMDHENMFWYRQDPGLGLRLIYFSYDVKMKEKGDIPEGYSVSREKKERFSLILESASTNQTSMYLCASSPPDRAYSNQPQHFGDGTRLSIL.

The chain recombines TRBV7-6 with TRBJ2-5; 8 bases are shared with TRBD1. The CDR3 is 13 residues long. Germline V gene lookup returns CDR1 SGHVS and CDR2 FNYEAQ. V dropped 3 bases and J dropped 5; count of bases not matched to a gene: 2. The CDR3 protein is CASSLTGEETQYF. CDR3 sequence (DNA): TGTGCCAGCAGCTTGACAGGGGAGGAGACCCAGTACTTC. Full variable domain (remainder filled in from reference TRBV7-6 and TRBJ2-5): GAGVSQSPRYKVTKRGQDVALRCDPISGHVSLYWYRQALGQGPEFLTYFNYEAQQDKSGLPNDRFSAERPEGSISTLTIQRTEQRDSAMYRCASSLTGEETQYFGPGTRLLVL.

V gene TRBV19 combines with J gene TRBJ2-1; TRBD2 is a possible D gene (6 bases). The CDR3 consists of 16 residues. The germline V gene encodes CDR1 LNHDA and CDR2 SQIVND (reference sequence). The V end lost 1 base, the J end lost 2 bases, and 12 bases lay between the germline ends. Here the CDR3 reads CASSIGAGRTYNEQFF. DNA for the CDR3: TGTGCCAGTAGTATAGGGGCGGGGAGGACCTACAATGAGCAGTTCTTC. The full variable domain, in which reference TRBV19 and TRBJ2-1 provide the parts outside the CDR3, is DGGITQSPKYLFRKEGQNVTLSCEQNLNHDAMYWYRQDPGQGLRLIYYSQIVNDFQKGDIAEGYSVSREKKESFPLTVTSAQKNPTAFYLCASSIGAGRTYNEQFFGPGTRLTVL.

The V gene is TRBV5-4, the J gene TRBJ2-3; 10 nucleotides match TRBD1. The germline gives CDR1 SGHNT, CDR2 YYREEE (reference sequence). This CDR3 has 15 amino acids. After removal of 4 bases from V and 3 bases from J, the junction contained 5 bases not matched to a gene. The CDR3: CASSNRDRGTDTQYF. CDR3 nucleotide sequence: TGTGCCAGCAGCAACCGGGACAGGGGTACAGATACGCAGTATTTT.

The V and J genes are TRBV9 and TRBJ1-2; 9 bases match TRBD1. The CDR3 runs to 14 residues. Germline loops: CDR1 SGDLS, CDR2 YYNGEE. J lost 5 bases, V lost 0 bases, and 2 bases had no gene match. This CDR3 reads CASSVDGTGYGYTF. The CDR3 nucleotides are TGTGCCAGCAGCGTAGATGGGACAGGGTATGGCTACACCTTC.

J is TRBJ1-4 and V is TRBV9; D not resolved. The CDR3 has 16 amino acids. CDR1 is SGDLS and CDR2 is YYNGEE in the germline V gene. V shed 0 bases and J shed 1 base, with 10 bases lying between them. Here the CDR3 reads CASSVAPAGTNEKLFF. CDR3 coding DNA: TGTGCCAGCAGCGTAGCTCCCGCAGGAACTAATGAAAAACTGTTTTTT.

V is TRBV6-5 and J is TRBJ1-1; TRBD1 matches 7 bases. The CDR3 runs to 15 residues. V was pared by 0 bases and J by 0 bases, with 1 base of the junction left unmatched. Per germline, CDR1 MNHEY and CDR2 SVGAGI. This chain's CDR3 is CASSYSGTVNTEAFF. CDR3 coding DNA: TGTGCCAGCAGTTACTCCGGGACAGTGAACACTGAAGCTTTCTTT.

This chain connects TRBV18 to TRBJ1-4; a weak D match, TRBD1 (5 bases). V lost 1 base and J 10 bases, leaving 19 bases between the germline ends. CDR1 KGHSH and CDR2 LQKENI come from the germline V gene. The CDR3 extends over 16 amino acids. DNA of the CDR3: TGTGCCAGCTCACCACTTACTCCAGGTGGTACAGGAAAACTGTTTTTT. Translating gives CASSPLTPGGTGKLFF. Using reference TRBV18 and TRBJ1-4 for the parts outside the CDR3, the full variable domain is NAGVMQNPRHLVRRRGQEARLRCSPMKGHSHVYWYRQLPEEGLKFMVYLQKENIIDESGMPKERFSAEFPKEGPSILRIQQVVRGDSAAYFCASSPLTPGGTGKLFFGSGTQLSVL.